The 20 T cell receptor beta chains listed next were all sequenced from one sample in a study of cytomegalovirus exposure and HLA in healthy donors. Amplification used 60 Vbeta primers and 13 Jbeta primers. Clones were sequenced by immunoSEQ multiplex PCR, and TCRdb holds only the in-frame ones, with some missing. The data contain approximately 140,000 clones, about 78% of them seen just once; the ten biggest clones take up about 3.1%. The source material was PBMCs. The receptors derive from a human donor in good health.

This CDR3 reads CASSVWTGSYEQYF. In nucleotides, the CDR3 is TGCGCCAGCAGCGTGTGGACAGGGTCCTACGAGCAGTACTTC. V gene TRBV10-1 combines with J gene TRBJ2-7; 8 bases match TRBD1. Looked up from germline, CDR1 is WNHNN and CDR2 is SYGVQD (reference sequence). V lost 6 bases to trimming and J lost 1 base; unmatched junction nucleotides: 5. The CDR3 has 14 residues.

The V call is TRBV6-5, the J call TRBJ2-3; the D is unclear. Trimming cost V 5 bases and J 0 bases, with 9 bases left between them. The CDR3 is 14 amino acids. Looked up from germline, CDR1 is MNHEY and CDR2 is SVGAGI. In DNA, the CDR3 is TGTGCCAGCAGTCCGACTGGAAGCACAGATACGCAGTATTTT. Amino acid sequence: CASSPTGSTDTQYF.

For the CDR3, the DNA is TGTGCCAGCAGTTACACCCGGGACAGGGGCTACGAGCAGTACTTC. Translating it yields CASSYTRDRGYEQYF. The chain has TRBV6-5 and TRBJ2-7; TRBD1 matches at 10 bases. The CDR3 has 15 amino acids. Germline CDR1 is MNHEY and CDR2 is SVGAGI. V was pared by 2 bases and J by 3 bases, with 4 bases of the junction left unmatched.

DNA of the CDR3: TGTGCCAGCACTCCAGCAGGGGGGTACTACGAGCAGTACTTC. Translating it yields CASTPAGGYYEQYF. The chain combines TRBV6-1 with TRBJ2-5; weak D call: TRBD1 (7 bases). Matching the DNA end better, TRBJ2-7 makes the J call doubtful. The CDR3 has 14 amino acids. CDR1 MNHNS and CDR2 SASEGT come from the germline V gene.

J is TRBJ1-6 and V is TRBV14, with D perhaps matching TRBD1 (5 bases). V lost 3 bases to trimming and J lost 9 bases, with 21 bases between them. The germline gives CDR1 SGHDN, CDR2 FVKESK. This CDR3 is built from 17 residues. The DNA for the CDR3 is TGTGCCAGCAGCCATCGGTTTGGGACGGGGGGGACTTCACCCCTCCACTTT. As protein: CASSHRFGTGGTSPLHF.

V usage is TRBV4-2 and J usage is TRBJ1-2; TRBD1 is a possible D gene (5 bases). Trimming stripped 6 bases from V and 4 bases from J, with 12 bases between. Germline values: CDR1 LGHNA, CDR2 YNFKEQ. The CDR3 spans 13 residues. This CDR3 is CASSQGLSYGYTF. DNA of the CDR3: TGTGCCAGCAGTCAGGGCTTGAGCTATGGCTACACCTTC.

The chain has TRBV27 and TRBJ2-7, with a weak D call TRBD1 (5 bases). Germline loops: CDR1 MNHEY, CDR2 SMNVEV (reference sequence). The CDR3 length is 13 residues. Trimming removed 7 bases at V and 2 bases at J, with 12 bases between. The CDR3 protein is CASMTALTYEQYF. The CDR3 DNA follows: TGTGCCAGCATGACAGCGTTAACCTACGAGCAGTACTTC.

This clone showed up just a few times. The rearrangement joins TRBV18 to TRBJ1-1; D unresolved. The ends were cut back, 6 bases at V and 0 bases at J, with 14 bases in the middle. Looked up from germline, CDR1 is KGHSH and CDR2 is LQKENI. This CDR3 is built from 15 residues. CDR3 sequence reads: CASSHFFVLNTEAFF. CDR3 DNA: TGTGCCAGCTCGCACTTTTTCGTCCTGAACACTGAAGCTTTCTTT.

The CDR3 here is CASRRNPSGANVLTF. The CDR3 DNA reads as TGTGCCAGCAGGAGAAACCCGTCTGGGGCCAACGTCCTGACTTTC. The chain has TRBV2 and TRBJ2-6; no definite D call. Trimming shortened V by 6 bases and J by 1 base, and 10 bases separated the two germline ends. The CDR3 extends over 15 amino acids. Germline V gene lookup returns CDR1 SNHLY and CDR2 FYNNEI.

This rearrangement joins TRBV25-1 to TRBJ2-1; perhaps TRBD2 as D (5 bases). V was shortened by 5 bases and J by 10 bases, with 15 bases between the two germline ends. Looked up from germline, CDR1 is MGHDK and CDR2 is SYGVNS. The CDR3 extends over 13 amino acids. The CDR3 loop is CASSRTPTGEQFF. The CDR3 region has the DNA TGTGCCAGCAGTCGGACTCCCACGGGGGAGCAGTTCTTC. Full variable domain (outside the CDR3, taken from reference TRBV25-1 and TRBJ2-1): EADIYQTPRYLVIGTGKKITLECSQTMGHDKMYWYQQDPGMELHLIHYSYGVNSTEKGDLSSESTVSRIRTEHFPLTLESARPSHTSQYLCASSRTPTGEQFFGPGTRLTVL.

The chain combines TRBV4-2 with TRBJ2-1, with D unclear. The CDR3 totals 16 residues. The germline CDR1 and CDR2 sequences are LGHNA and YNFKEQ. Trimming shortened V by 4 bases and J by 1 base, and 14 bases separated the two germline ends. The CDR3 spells CASSPVDLRSYNEQFF. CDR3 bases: TGTGCCAGCAGCCCAGTAGACCTGAGGTCCTACAATGAGCAGTTCTTC.

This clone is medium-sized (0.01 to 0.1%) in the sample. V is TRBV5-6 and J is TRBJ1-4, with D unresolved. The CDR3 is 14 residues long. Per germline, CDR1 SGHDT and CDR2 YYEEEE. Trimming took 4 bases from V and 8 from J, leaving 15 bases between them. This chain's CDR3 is CASSLRYAAEKLFF. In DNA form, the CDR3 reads TGTGCCAGCAGCCTACGATACGCCGCCGAAAAACTGTTTTTT.

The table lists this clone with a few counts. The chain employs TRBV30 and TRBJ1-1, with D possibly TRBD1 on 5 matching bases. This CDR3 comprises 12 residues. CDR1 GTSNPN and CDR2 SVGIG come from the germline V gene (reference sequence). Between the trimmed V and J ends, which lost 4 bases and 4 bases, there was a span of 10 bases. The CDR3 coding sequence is TGTGCCTGGATCCGGGGGGGCACTGAAGCTTTCTTT. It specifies CAWIRGGTEAFF.

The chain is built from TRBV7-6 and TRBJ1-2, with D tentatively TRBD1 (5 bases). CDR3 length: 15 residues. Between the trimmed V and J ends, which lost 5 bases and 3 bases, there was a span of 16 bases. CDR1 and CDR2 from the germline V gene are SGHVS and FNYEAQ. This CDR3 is CASSPQGRKDYGYTF. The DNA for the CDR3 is TGTGCCAGCAGCCCGCAGGGCAGGAAGGACTATGGCTACACCTTC.

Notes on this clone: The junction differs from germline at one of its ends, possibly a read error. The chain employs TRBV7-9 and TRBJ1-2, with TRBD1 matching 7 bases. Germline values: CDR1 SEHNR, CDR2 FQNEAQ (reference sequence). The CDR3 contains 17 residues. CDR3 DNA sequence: TGTTCCAGCAGCTTTAGCAGGGGGATTACAAAAGGCTATGGCTACACCTTC. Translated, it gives CSSSFSRGITKGYGYTF. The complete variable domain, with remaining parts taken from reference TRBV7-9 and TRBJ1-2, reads DTGVSQNPRHKITKRGQNVTFRCDPISEHNRLYWYRQTLGQGPEFLTYFQNEAQLEKSRLLSDRFSAERPKGSFSTLEIQRTEQGDSAMYLCSSSFSRGITKGYGYTFGSGTRLTVV.

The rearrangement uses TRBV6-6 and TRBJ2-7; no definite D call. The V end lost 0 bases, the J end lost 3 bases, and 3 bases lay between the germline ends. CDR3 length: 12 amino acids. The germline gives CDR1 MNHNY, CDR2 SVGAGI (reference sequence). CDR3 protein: CASSYSNYEQYF. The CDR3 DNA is TGTGCCAGCAGTTACTCCAACTACGAGCAGTACTTC.

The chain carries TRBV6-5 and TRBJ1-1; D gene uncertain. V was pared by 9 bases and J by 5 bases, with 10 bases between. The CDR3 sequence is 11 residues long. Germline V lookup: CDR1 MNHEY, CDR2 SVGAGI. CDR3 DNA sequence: TGTGCCAGTCGACTGGAAACTGAAGCTTTCTTT. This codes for CASRLETEAFF.

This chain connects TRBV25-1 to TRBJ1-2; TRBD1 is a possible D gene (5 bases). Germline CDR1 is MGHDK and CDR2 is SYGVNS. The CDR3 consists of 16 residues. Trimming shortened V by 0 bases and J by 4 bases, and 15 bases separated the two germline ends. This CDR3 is CASSEYGGEVGYGYTF. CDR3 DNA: TGTGCCAGCAGTGAATATGGGGGGGAGGTTGGCTATGGCTACACCTTC.

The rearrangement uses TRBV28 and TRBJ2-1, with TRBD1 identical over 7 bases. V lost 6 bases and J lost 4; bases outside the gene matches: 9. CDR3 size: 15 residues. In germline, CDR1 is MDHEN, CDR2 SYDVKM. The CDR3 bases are TGTGCCAGCAGACCCACAGGGGAGTTATACAATGAGCAGTTCTTC. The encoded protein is CASRPTGELYNEQFF.

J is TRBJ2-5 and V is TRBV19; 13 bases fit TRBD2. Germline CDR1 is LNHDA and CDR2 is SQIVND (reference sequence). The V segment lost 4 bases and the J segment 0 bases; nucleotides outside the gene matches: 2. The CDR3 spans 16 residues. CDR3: CASSTTSGRDQETQYF. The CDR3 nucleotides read TGTGCCAGTAGTACCACTAGCGGGAGGGACCAAGAGACCCAGTACTTC.